This TCR beta chain was profiled in a study of OX40 agonist ivuxolimab in advanced cancers. Profiling relied on immunoSEQ multiplex PCR, and the TCRdb table lists in-frame clones only, not all of them. The sample lists 30,000 to 45,000 clones, 80% to 85% occurring once. Germline assignment: CDR1 SEHNR and CDR2 FQNEAQ (reference sequence). The CDR3 covers 13 residues. The V end was cut by 1 base, the J end by 7 bases, with 9 bases between. This sample comprised CD4+ or CD8+ T cells sorted from blood, obtained in a trial of the OX40 agonist ivuxolimab. This receptor was taken from an adult with an advanced solid tumor such as melanoma, head and neck, liver or kidney cancer. The chain employs TRBV7-9 and TRBJ2-3; D possibly corresponds to TRBD2 (6 bases). CDR3 coding DNA: TGTGCCAGCAGCTTAGGGAGGGCTAATACGCAGTATTTT. It yields the protein CASSLGRANTQYF.